Sequencing of this TCR beta chain was carried out in a study of blood T cells in healthy people across ages. The CDR3 totals 14 residues. The V end lost 3 bases, the J end lost 2 bases, and 13 bases lay between the germline ends. CDR1 and CDR2 (germline): DFQATT, SNEGSKA (reference sequence). This clonotype has only a few counts. Then a second PCR, running about 6 to 12 cycles, was carried out with a sample-barcoded 5' primer and a J-beta primer mix. TCRdb fed the 5' RACE reads into MiXCR, producing one record per CDR3 protein. The sample lists hundreds of thousands of distinct CDR3 sequences; about 32% were seen once.

The sample comprised blood. The V and J genes are TRBV20-1 and TRBJ1-1; possibly TRBD1 for D (6 bases). This TCR was sampled from a woman of 80 years or more in good health. The CDR3 region is CSARVRGANTEAFF. In DNA form, the CDR3 reads TGCAGTGCTAGGGTTCGGGGGGCAAACACTGAAGCTTTCTTT.